This T cell receptor (beta chain) is drawn from a study of cytomegalovirus exposure and HLA in healthy donors. Study-wide results and limits: The dataset shows that most TCR sequences were rare, while some public TCRs occurred in many donors.

The J segment lost 3 bases and the V segment lost 4 bases, leaving 3 bases of the junction unmatched. The CDR3 loop spans 15 amino acids. The germline CDR1 and CDR2 sequences are SGHNT and YYREEE (reference sequence). Generated by immunoSEQ multiplex PCR, the TCRdb table keeps only in-frame clones and is missing some. This sample yields 110,000 or so clones, of which approximately 87% are seen a single time; 2.1% belongs to the top ten. About this clone: What it recognizes is unknown.

The sequence was obtained from a woman in her twenties or thirties in good health and CMV-seronegative. Sequenced input: PBMCs. The chain recombines TRBV5-4 with TRBJ2-1; TRBD2 agrees at 11 bases. The CDR3 reads CASSGTSGGYNEQFF. The DNA of the CDR3 is TGTGCCAGCAGCGGTACTAGCGGGGGCTACAATGAGCAGTTCTTC.